This T cell receptor beta chain emerged from a study of blood T cells in healthy people across ages. Overall study: Template switching picked up about one barcoded beta molecule for each two T cells.

Study observations and caveats: Conclusively comparing naive with antigen-experienced cells was impossible with unsorted PBMCs.

This clonotype was counted ten times or more. What it binds is unknown. CDR1 and CDR2 (germline): SGHTA, FQGNSA. The CDR3 is made up of 16 amino acids. V shed 3 bases and J 5 bases; nucleotides not matched to a gene: 4. It was with a sample-barcoded 5' primer and a J-beta primer mix that a second PCR of about 7 to 12 cycles was run. From the 5' RACE reads, TCRdb called clonotypes with MiXCR, one entry per CDR3 protein. The data show about 930,000 distinct CDR3 sequences, under 35% seen once. The study isolated at least 7 million PBMCs from each sample. This sample also appeared in a second study, on T cells of mothers and their children. That source adds: TCR recombination output is shaped by thymic selection similarly in related and unrelated pairs.

This sequence joins TRBV7-2 and TRBJ2-3; 14 bases map to TRBD2. This clonotype was obtained from a woman aged 40 to 50 in good health. The source material was blood. In nucleotides, the CDR3 is TGTGCCAGCAGCTTGACTAGCGGGGGGGCCAGAGATACGCAGTATTTT. It codes for CASSLTSGGARDTQYF.